A single sample is the source of the 27 T cell receptor beta chains below, sequenced in a study of T cells in Graves' hyperthyroidism and ophthalmopathy. From RNA transcripts, TCR beta CDR3 regions were amplified. The HTBI primer set was used in a first-round RT-PCR of the TCR CDR3. In TCRdb, the multiplex PCR reads were re-called with MiXCR into one record per CDR3 protein. The repertoire holds more than 650,000 distinct CDR3 sequences, with less than 15% as singletons. The sample consisted of blood. The origin of the receptors is a young woman with Graves' hyperthyroidism.

Ten or more counts support this clonotype. The chain recombines TRBV12-5 with TRBJ2-3; the D is unclear. The CDR3 has 14 residues. Germline lookup yields CDR1 LGHNT and CDR2 FRNRAP. With 3 bases removed from V and 1 base from J, the gap between germline ends came to 8 bases. The CDR3 loop is CASGLDGRTDTQYF. The DNA of the CDR3 is TGTGCTAGTGGTTTAGACGGTCGCACAGATACGCAGTATTTT. Based on the CDR3 plus reference TRBV12-5 and TRBJ2-3, the full variable domain is DARVTQTPRHKVTEMGQEVTMRCQPILGHNTVFWYRQTMMQGLELLAYFRNRAPLDDSGMPKDRFSAEMPDATLATLKIQPSEPRDSAVYFCASGLDGRTDTQYFGPGTRLTVL.

This clonotype has just a few counts. The chain links TRBV5-1 to TRBJ2-5; tentative D call: TRBD2 (5 bases). Trimming removed 5 bases from V and 0 bases from J, with 17 bases in between. The germline gives CDR1 SGHRS, CDR2 YFSETQ. The CDR3 contains 16 residues. The CDR3 loop reads CASRSGDLGYQETQYF. The CDR3 DNA is TGCGCCAGCAGGAGCGGAGATCTCGGGTACCAAGAGACCCAGTACTTC. Full variable domain (missing parts from reference TRBV5-1 and TRBJ2-5): KAGVTQTPRYLIKTRGQQVTLSCSPISGHRSVSWYQQTPGQGLQFLFEYFSETQRNKGNFPGRFSGRQFSNSRSEMNVSTLELGDSALYLCASRSGDLGYQETQYFGPGTRLLVL.

This chain joins TRBV27 and TRBJ2-7; 7 nucleotides match TRBD2. The CDR3 contains 13 residues. Germline V gives CDR1 MNHEY, CDR2 SMNVEV (reference sequence). V lost 3 bases and J lost 2; bases outside the gene matches: 1. The CDR3: CASSFAGAYEQYF. The CDR3 DNA is TGTGCCAGCAGTTTCGCGGGGGCCTACGAGCAGTACTTC.

This clonotype was recorded at least ten times. The chain uses TRBV20-1 and TRBJ2-7; 10 bases fit TRBD2. Germline lookup yields CDR1 DFQATT and CDR2 SNEGSKA (reference sequence). The CDR3 has 20 residues. The V gene end was trimmed by 1 base and the J gene end by 2 bases; junction bases not matched to a gene: 20. CDR3 region: CSARVLRSGEREGLPYEQYF. CDR3 bases: TGCAGTGCTAGAGTTCTAAGGTCGGGTGAGCGGGAGGGCCTTCCCTACGAGCAGTACTTC.

This clonotype was detected only a few times. This CDR3 is missing its conserved last phenylalanine or tryptophan, likely due to a read error. The genes are TRBV5-4 and TRBJ2-7; D ambiguous. The CDR3 is 14 amino acids. Germline assignment: CDR1 SGHNT and CDR2 YYREEE (reference sequence). Trimming cost V 4 bases and J 6 bases, with 17 bases left between them. The CDR3 here is CASSTAKGPGEQYL. The CDR3 DNA sequence: TGTGCCAGCAGCACAGCCAAGGGTCCCGGCGAGCAGTACCTC.

In its sample, this clonotype was seen many times. The chain uses TRBV28 and TRBJ2-3, with D perhaps matching TRBD1 (5 bases). CDR1 and CDR2 (germline): MDHEN, SYDVKM. This CDR3 spans 15 amino acids. The V end lost 5 bases, the J end lost 0 bases, and 12 bases lay between the germline ends. In nucleotides, the CDR3 is TGTGCCAGCAGTCAAGGGGTCTGGAGCACAGATACGCAGTATTTT. Its protein is CASSQGVWSTDTQYF.

This chain uses TRBV19 with TRBJ2-6; D assignment may be TRBD1 or TRBD2 (5 bases each). CDR3 size: 15 residues. Trimming took 3 bases from V and 2 from J, leaving 8 bases between them. Germline V lookup: CDR1 LNHDA, CDR2 SQIVND (reference sequence). The CDR3 sequence: CASSIGGPGANVLTF. The DNA of the CDR3 is TGTGCCAGTAGTATTGGGGGACCTGGGGCCAACGTCCTGACTTTC.

There are a few counts of this clonotype. The chain couples TRBV28 to TRBJ2-5; tentative D call: TRBD1 (6 bases). Trimming took off 8 bases at V and 1 base at J, with 14 bases between the two ends. This CDR3 region has 14 residues. Germline V gene lookup returns CDR1 MDHEN and CDR2 SYDVKM. The CDR3 bases are TGTGCCAGCTCAGAGTGGACAGTCCAAGAGACCCAGTACTTC. Amino acid sequence: CASSEWTVQETQYF.

This clonotype has a count of ten or more. The chain recombines TRBV2 with TRBJ2-3, with TRBD2 identical over 7 bases. V was pared by 2 bases and J by 2 bases, with 4 bases of the junction left unmatched. CDR3 length equals 15 residues. Germline CDR1 and CDR2: SNHLY and FYNNEI. CDR3 DNA: TGTGCCAGCAGTGAAACGACTAGCCTCACAGATACGCAGTATTTT. This translates into CASSETTSLTDTQYF. Using reference TRBV2 and TRBJ2-3 for the parts outside the CDR3, the full variable domain is EPEVTQTPSHQVTQMGQEVILRCVPISNHLYFYWYRQILGQKVEFLVSFYNNEISEKSEIFDDQFSVERPDGSNFTLKIRSTKLEDSAMYFCASSETTSLTDTQYFGPGTRLTVL.

Many counts were recorded for this clonotype. The chain links TRBV7-9 to TRBJ2-1; tentatively, D is TRBD2 (6 bases). V was clipped by 4 bases and J by 12 bases, with 25 bases between them. The CDR3 has 16 amino acids. Germline V lookup: CDR1 SEHNR, CDR2 FQNEAQ (reference sequence). The CDR3 loop reads CASSSLKVEGLVVQFF. As DNA, the CDR3 is TGTGCCAGCAGCTCCCTTAAGGTGGAGGGCCTAGTGGTGCAGTTCTTC.

J is TRBJ1-5 and V is TRBV19; D is unclear. CDR1 is LNHDA and CDR2 is SQIVND in the germline V gene (reference sequence). Trimming stripped 7 bases from V and 2 bases from J, with 21 bases between. The CDR3 spans 17 residues. CDR3 sequence: CASNGRYTEVGNQPQHF. The DNA for the CDR3 is TGTGCCAGTAACGGGAGGTATACGGAAGTGGGCAATCAGCCCCAGCATTTT.

Details on this clonotype: One end of the junction varies from germline; a read error may be responsible. This chain connects TRBV7-8 to TRBJ1-2; perhaps TRBD1 as D (5 bases). Germline V gives CDR1 SGHVS, CDR2 FQNEAQ. The CDR3 contains 15 residues. The CDR3 nucleotides are TGTGCCAGCAGCTTAGTCACCGGGACTAAATATGGCTACACCTTC. Translating gives CASSLVTGTKYGYTF.

The sample holds a few counts of this clonotype. The chain combines TRBV12-3 or TRBV12-4 with TRBJ2-1; possible D gene TRBD1, 6 bases. CDR3 length: 17 amino acids. Trimming pared 3 bases from V and 0 bases from J, leaving 15 bases between. Here the CDR3 reads CASSFSFQGSSYNEQFF. In DNA form, the CDR3 reads TGTGCCAGCAGTTTTAGTTTCCAGGGGAGCTCCTACAATGAGCAGTTCTTC.

This clonotype was seen many times. The rearrangement joins TRBV11-2 to TRBJ2-5, with D maybe TRBD2 (6 bases). Germline CDR1 is SGHAT and CDR2 is FQNNGV. The germline V and J ends were trimmed by 6 bases and 4 bases, with 18 bases remaining between them. This CDR3 comprises 15 residues. CDR3 protein: CASRAGGRRVETQYF. CDR3 DNA: TGTGCCAGCAGGGCCGGGGGAAGGAGAGTAGAGACCCAGTACTTC. Looking up the rest from reference TRBV11-2 and TRBJ2-5 gives the full variable domain: EAGVAQSPRYKIIEKRQSVAFWCNPISGHATLYWYQQILGQGPKLLIQFQNNGVVDDSQLPKDRFSAERLKGVDSTLKIQPAKLEDSAVYLCASRAGGRRVETQYFGPGTRLLVL.

This clonotype was observed many times. The gene calls are TRBV5-5 and TRBJ2-7; no clear D. Germline values: CDR1 SGHKS, CDR2 YYEKEE (reference sequence). The V and J ends lost 0 bases and 2 bases respectively, with 12 bases between them. This CDR3 is built from 15 residues. The CDR3 sequence is CASSLGPSKTYEQYF. The DNA for the CDR3 is TGTGCCAGCAGCTTGGGGCCTAGTAAAACCTACGAGCAGTACTTC. Complete variable domain (other parts from reference TRBV5-5 and TRBJ2-7): DAGVTQSPTHLIKTRGQQVTLRCSPISGHKSVSWYQQVLGQGPQFIFQYYEKEERGRGNFPDRFSARQFPNYSSELNVNALLLGDSALYLCASSLGPSKTYEQYFGPGTRLTVT.

A word on this clonotype: A clone one base away is much larger, so this may be a read error. The chain has TRBV15 and TRBJ1-6; 8 bases fit TRBD1. Unmatched junction bases numbered 2, after V lost 3 bases and J lost 7 bases. Germline V gene lookup returns CDR1 LNHNV and CDR2 YYDKDF (reference sequence). The CDR3 contains 14 residues. CDR3: CATSRDRENSPLHF. CDR3 coding DNA: TGTGCCACCAGCAGGGACAGGGAAAATTCACCCCTCCACTTT.

J is TRBJ1-6 and V is TRBV30; D is perhaps TRBD1 (5 bases). With 0 bases removed from V and 6 bases from J, the gap between germline ends came to 6 bases. The CDR3 covers 13 residues. Germline V CDR1 and CDR2: GTSNPN, SVGIG (reference sequence). As DNA, the CDR3 is TGTGCCTGGAGTGTCGACAGTAATTCACCCCTCCACTTT. As protein: CAWSVDSNSPLHF.

This clonotype was seen many times. The chain is built from TRBV2 and TRBJ2-7; D ambiguous. CDR1 and CDR2 (germline): SNHLY, FYNNEI. CDR3 length: 15 amino acids. Between the trimmed V and J ends, which lost 2 bases and 2 bases, there was a span of 13 bases. For the CDR3, the DNA is TGTGCCAGCAGTGAAATAAGGCAGACACCCTACGAGCAGTACTTC. This encodes CASSEIRQTPYEQYF.

This clonotype has only a few counts. The chain carries TRBV3-1 and TRBJ2-3; no firm D call. V was cut by 0 bases and J by 1 base, with 14 bases left in between. The CDR3 totals 17 residues. Looked up from germline, CDR1 is LGHDT and CDR2 is YNNKEL (reference sequence). This CDR3 reads CASSQDRSTLRTDTQYF. CDR3 bases: TGTGCCAGCAGCCAAGATCGGAGTACGCTTCGCACAGATACGCAGTATTTT.

This clonotype came up many times. The chain has TRBV7-9 and TRBJ1-4, with TRBD1 matching over 9 bases. The CDR3 has 15 residues. Germline V gene sequence: CDR1 SEHNR, CDR2 FQNEAQ (reference sequence). V trimming: 8 bases; J trimming: 7 bases; junction bases outside the gene matches: 11. CDR3 in DNA: TGTGCCAGCCAGGAACAGGGGGCTCGTAGTGAAAAACTGTTTTTT. Translating gives CASQEQGARSEKLFF.

This clonotype was seen more than once but under ten times. The chain combines TRBV6-6 with TRBJ2-5; the match to TRBD2 covers 7 bases. The CDR3 runs to 14 residues. In germline, CDR1 is MNHNY, CDR2 SVGAGI (reference sequence). J lost 3 bases, V lost 1 base, and 2 bases had no gene match. CDR3 region: CASSYLSGEETQYF. The CDR3 DNA reads TGTGCCAGCAGTTACTTGAGCGGGGAAGAGACCCAGTACTTC.

V gene TRBV28 combines with J gene TRBJ2-1; D remains ambiguous. The germline CDR1 and CDR2 sequences are MDHEN and SYDVKM. The CDR3 length is 12 residues. V was shortened by 6 bases and J by 10 bases, with 13 bases between the two germline ends. CDR3 DNA sequence: TGTGCCAGCAGCGTTCTTGGTGTCGAGCAGTTCTTC. This codes for CASSVLGVEQFF.

The table lists this clonotype with many counts. This chain uses TRBV20-1 with TRBJ2-7; 7 bases map to TRBD1. Germline CDR1 reads DFQATT; CDR2 reads SNEGSKA (reference sequence). Germline trimming cut 6 bases from V and 2 bases from J; bases unmatched to any gene: 7. The CDR3 spans 13 residues. CDR3 sequence reads: CSARRTGAYEQYF. CDR3 DNA: TGCAGTGCGAGACGGACAGGAGCCTACGAGCAGTACTTC.

This clonotype appeared many times. The rearrangement uses TRBV5-1 and TRBJ1-4; D call uncertain. Trimming removed 0 bases at V and 5 bases at J, with 5 bases between. CDR3 length: 13 amino acids. The germline V gene encodes CDR1 SGHRS and CDR2 YFSETQ. The CDR3 region has the DNA TGCGCCAGCAGCTTGGTCGGGAATGAAAAACTGTTTTTT. Its protein product is CASSLVGNEKLFF.

The chain combines TRBV5-1 with TRBJ2-1; D ambiguous. The CDR3 consists of 16 residues. The germline V gene encodes CDR1 SGHRS and CDR2 YFSETQ. The V end was cut by 5 bases, the J end by 6 bases, with 21 bases between. The CDR3 here is CASRRKRAPGPNEQFF. The CDR3 nucleotides read TGCGCCAGCAGGCGGAAACGGGCCCCCGGCCCCAATGAGCAGTTCTTC.

This chain joins TRBV27 and TRBJ1-1; D is undetermined. This CDR3 comprises 15 residues. Trimming left V 2 bases short and J 0 bases short, with 10 bases between. Germline assignment: CDR1 MNHEY and CDR2 SMNVEV (reference sequence). CDR3 region: CASSLHGSMNTEAFF. The CDR3 DNA reads TGTGCCAGCAGTTTACACGGGAGCATGAACACTGAAGCTTTCTTT.

Many counts were recorded for this clonotype. The chain couples TRBV6-1 to TRBJ1-2; D remains ambiguous. The CDR3 consists of 16 residues. Per germline, CDR1 MNHNS and CDR2 SASEGT. The V gene lost 3 bases and the J gene lost 4 bases, with 18 bases spanning the gap. CDR3 nucleotides: TGTGCCAGCAGTGAGGACGAGTTCCAAGGAGTCTATGGCTACACCTTC. It specifies CASSEDEFQGVYGYTF.